This T cell receptor beta chain was identified in a study of T-cell memory formation after mild COVID-19. Trimming removed 4 bases at V and 1 base at J, with 10 bases between. Germline V lookup: CDR1 SEHNR, CDR2 FQNEAQ (reference sequence). This CDR3 region has 14 residues. This clonotype has just a few counts. One entry per CDR3 protein, called by TCRdb with MiXCR from the 5' RACE reads. Altogether about 160,000 distinct CDR3 sequences are present, less than 40% being singletons, with the ten largest covering approximately 12%. This chain links TRBV7-9 with TRBJ1-1; D call uncertain. The receptor was derived from an adult woman who had mild COVID-19 (a few samples of this study predate the infection). Cell type and time point are not known. Sequenced sample: PBMCs or a T cell subset sorted from them (not recorded which). The CDR3 coding sequence is TGTGCCAGCAGCTACAGCGGGAAGAACACTGAAGCTTTCTTT. Protein sequence: CASSYSGKNTEAFF. The variable domain in full, with the rest retrieved from reference TRBV7-9 and TRBJ1-1, is DTGVSQNPRHKITKRGQNVTFRCDPISEHNRLYWYRQTLGQGPEFLTYFQNEAQLEKSRLLSDRFSAERPKGSFSTLEIQRTEQGDSAMYLCASSYSGKNTEAFFGQGTRLTVV.